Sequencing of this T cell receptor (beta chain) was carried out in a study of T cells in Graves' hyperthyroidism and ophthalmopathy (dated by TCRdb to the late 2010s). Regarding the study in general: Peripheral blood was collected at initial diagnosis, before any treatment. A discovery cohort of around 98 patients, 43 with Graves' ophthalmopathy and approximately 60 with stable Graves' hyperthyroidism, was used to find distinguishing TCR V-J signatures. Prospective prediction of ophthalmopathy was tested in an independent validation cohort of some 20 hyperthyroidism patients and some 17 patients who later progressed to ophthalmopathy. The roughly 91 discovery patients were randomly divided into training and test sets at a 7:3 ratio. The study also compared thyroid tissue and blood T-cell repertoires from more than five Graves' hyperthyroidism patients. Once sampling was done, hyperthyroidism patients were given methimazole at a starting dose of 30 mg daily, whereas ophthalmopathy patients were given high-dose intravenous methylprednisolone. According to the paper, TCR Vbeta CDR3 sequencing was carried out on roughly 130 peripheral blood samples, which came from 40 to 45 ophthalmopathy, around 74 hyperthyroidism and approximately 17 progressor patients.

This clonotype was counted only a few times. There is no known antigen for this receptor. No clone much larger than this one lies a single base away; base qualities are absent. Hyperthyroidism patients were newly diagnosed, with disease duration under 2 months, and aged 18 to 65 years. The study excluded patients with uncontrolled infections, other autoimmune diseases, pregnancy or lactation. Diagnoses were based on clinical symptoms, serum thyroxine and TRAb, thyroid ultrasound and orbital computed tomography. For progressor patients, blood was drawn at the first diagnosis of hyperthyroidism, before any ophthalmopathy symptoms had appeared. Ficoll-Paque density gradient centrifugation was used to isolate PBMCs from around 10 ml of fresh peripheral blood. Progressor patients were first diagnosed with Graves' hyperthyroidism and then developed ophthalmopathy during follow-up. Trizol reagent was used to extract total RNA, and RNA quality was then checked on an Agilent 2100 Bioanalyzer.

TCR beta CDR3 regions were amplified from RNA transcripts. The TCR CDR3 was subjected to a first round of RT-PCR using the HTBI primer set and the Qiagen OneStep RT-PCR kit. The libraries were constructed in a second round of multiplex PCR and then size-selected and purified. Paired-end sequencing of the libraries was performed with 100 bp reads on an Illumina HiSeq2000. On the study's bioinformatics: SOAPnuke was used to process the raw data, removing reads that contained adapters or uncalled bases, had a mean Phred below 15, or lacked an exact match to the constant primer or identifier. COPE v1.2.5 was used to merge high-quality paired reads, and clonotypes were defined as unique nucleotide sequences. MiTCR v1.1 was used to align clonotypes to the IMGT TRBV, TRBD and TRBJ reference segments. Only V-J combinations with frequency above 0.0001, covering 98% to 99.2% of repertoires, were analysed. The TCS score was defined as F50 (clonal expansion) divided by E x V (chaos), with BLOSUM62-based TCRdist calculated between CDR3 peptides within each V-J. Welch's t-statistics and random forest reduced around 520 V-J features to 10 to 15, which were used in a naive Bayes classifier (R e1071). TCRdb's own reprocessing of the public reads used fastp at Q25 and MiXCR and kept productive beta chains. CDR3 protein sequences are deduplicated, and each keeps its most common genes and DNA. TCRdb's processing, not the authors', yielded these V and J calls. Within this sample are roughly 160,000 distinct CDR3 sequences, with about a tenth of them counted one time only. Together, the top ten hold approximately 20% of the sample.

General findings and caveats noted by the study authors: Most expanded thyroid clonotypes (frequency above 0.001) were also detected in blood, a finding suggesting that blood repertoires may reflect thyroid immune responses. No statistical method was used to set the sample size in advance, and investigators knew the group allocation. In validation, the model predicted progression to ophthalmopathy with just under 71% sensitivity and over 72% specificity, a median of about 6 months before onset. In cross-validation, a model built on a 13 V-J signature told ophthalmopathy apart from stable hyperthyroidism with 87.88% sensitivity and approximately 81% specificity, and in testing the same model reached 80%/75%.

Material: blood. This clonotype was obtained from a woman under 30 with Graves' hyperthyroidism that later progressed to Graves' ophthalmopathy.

CDR3 region: CASSLDRGRGNSPLHF. In nucleotides, the sequence is TGTGCCAGCAGCCTAGACAGGGGGCGAGGAAATTCACCCCTCCACTTT. Recombination joined TRBV6-1 with TRBJ1-6; TRBD1 lines up with 10 middle nucleotides. The germline V gene provides CDR1 MNHNS and CDR2 SASEGT. V trim: 6 bases; J trim: 7 bases; unmatched bases: 9. From the cysteine up to the phenylalanine, the CDR3 has a length of 16 residues. Only the CDR3 DNA is retained, 48 bases long and in frame from the first base.